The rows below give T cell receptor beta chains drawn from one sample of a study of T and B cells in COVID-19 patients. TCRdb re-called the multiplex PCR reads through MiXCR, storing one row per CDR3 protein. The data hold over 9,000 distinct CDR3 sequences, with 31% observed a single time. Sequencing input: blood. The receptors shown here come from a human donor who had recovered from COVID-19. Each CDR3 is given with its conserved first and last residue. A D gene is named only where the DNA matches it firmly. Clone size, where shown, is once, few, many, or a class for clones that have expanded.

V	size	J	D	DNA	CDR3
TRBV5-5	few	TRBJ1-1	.	TGTGCCAGCAGCTTGATAGGGAGCACTGAAGCTTTCTTT	CASSLIGSTEAFF
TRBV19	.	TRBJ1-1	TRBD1	TGTGCCAGTAGTCCCCCGGACAGGTTGAACACTGAAGCTTTCTTT	CASSPPDRLNTEAFF
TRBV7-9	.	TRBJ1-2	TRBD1	TGTGCCAGCAGCACGGGACAGACGGGCTACACCTTC	CASSTGQTGYTF
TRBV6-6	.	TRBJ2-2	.	TGTGCCAGCAGTGAACCAGCAGCGGCCGGGGAGCTGTTTTTT	CASSEPAAAGELFF
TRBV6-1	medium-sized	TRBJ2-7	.	TGTGCCAGCAGTCGCGACAGTTACGAGCAGTACTTC	CASSRDSYEQYF
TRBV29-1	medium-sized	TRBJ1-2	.	TGCAGCGTTGGACCGGGACCCCACCCTGGCTACACCTTC	CSVGPGPHPGYTF
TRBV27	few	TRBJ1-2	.	TGTGCCAGCAGTTTATCCTCGCAAAACTATGGCTACACCTTC	CASSLSSQNYGYTF
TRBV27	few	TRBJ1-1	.	TGTGCCAGCTCCACGGACCGGGCCAGCACTGAAGCTTTCTTT	CASSTDRASTEAFF
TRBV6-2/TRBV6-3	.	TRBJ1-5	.	TGTGCCAGCCAGATACAGGATCAGCCCCAGCATTTT	CASQIQDQPQHF
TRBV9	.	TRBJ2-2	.	TGTGCCAGCAGCACCAGAGGGGGGCAGGGGAACACCGGGGAGCTGTTTTTT	CASSTRGGQGNTGELFF
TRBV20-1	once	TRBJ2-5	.	TGCAGTGCTAGGACTGTGCAAGAGACCCAGTACTTC	CSARTVQETQYF
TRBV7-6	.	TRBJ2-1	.	TGTGCCAGCAGCTTATCGCCAGACAGTTACTCCTACAATGAGCAGTTCTTC	CASSLSPDSYSYNEQFF
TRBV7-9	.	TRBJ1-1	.	TGTGCCAGCAGTCGAGCCGGTTATCACACTGAAGCTTTCTTT	CASSRAGYHTEAFF
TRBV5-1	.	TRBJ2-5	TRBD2	TGTGCCAGCAGCCAAGGTGACCCGGGACTAGCGGGGTTACAAGAGACCCAGTACTTC	CASSQGDPGLAGLQETQYF
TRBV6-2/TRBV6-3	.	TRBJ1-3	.	TGTGCCAGCAGTTACTCCGGGCCGAGGGTCCCTACCTCTGCCTTCTCTGGAAACACCATATATTTT	CASSYSGPRVPTSAFSGNTIYF
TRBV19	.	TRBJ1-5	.	TGTGCCAGTAGTATTGGCCGGAATCTGGGCCAGAATCAGCCCCAGCATTTT	CASSIGRNLGQNQPQHF
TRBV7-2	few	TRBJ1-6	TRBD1	TGTGCCAGCAGCCCCCAGGGGCAGGGGGCCTATTCACCCCTCCACTTT	CASSPQGQGAYSPLHF
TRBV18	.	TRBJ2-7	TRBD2	TGTGCCAGCTCACCACGAGTTGTAGCGGGGACATCTTACGAGCAGTACTTC	CASSPRVVAGTSYEQYF
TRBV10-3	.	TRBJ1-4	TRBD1	TGTGCCATCAGTCCCGGGACAGGGGGCAAAGAAAAACTGTTTTTT	CAISPGTGGKEKLFF
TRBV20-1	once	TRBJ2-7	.	TGCAGTGCTACGCCTTTGCCCGGGATTAGCGCCTACGAGCAGTACTTC	CSATPLPGISAYEQYF
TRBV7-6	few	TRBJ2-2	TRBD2	TGTGCCAGCAGCACCCGGGGGGGCAGCACCGGGGAGCTGTTTTTT	CASSTRGGSTGELFF
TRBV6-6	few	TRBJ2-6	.	TGTGCCAGCAGTCCCGCCATCTCTGGGGCCAACGTCCTGACTTTC	CASSPAISGANVLTF
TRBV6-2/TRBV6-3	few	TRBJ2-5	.	TGTGCCAGCGGAAGGACCCAAGAGACCCAGTACTTC	CASGRTQETQYF
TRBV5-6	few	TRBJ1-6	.	TGTGCCAGCAGCTTGGGACACGGGACACCCCTCCACTTT	CASSLGHGTPLHF
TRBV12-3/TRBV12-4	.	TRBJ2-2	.	TGTGCCAGCAGTTTTACTTTTTCTCGGGGCCAGTCCCGATCGAACACCGGGGAGCTGTTTTTT	CASSFTFSRGQSRSNTGELFF
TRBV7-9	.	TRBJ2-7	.	TGTGCCAGCAGCTTTCGGACGGACCCCTACGAGCAGTACTTC	CASSFRTDPYEQYF
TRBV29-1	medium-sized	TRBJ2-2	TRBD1	TGCAGCGGGAGGGGGACAGGGGGCACCGGGGAGCTGTTTTTT	CSGRGTGGTGELFF
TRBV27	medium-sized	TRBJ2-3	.	TGTGCCAGCAGTCACTCGGGGGTAGATACGCAGTATTTT	CASSHSGVDTQYF
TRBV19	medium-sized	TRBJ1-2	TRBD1	TGTGCCAGTAGTCTACCCTCCGGGACAGGGGGCGGTCCGGGTGGCTACACCTTC	CASSLPSGTGGGPGGYTF
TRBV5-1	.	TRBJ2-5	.	TGCGCCAGCAGCTTTACAATTTCGGGGGGCGCGGAGACCCAGTACTTC	CASSFTISGGAETQYF
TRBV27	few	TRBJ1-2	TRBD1	TGTGCCAGCAGTTTCCACAGGGGAGACTATGGCTACACCTTC	CASSFHRGDYGYTF
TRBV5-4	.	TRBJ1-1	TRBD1	TGTGCCAGCAGCTTACCGACAGGGGCTGAAGCTTTCTTT	CASSLPTGAEAFF